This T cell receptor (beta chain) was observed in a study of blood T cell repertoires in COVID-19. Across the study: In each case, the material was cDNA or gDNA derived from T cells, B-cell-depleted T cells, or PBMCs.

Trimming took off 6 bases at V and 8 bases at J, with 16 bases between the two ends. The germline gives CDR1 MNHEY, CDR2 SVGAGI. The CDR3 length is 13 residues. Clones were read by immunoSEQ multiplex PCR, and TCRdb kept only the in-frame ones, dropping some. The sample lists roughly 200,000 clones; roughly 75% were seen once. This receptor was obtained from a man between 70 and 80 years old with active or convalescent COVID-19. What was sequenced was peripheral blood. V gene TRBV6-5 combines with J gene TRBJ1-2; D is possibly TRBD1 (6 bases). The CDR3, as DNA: TGTGCCAGCAGGGGGACATCCTGGGGCGGCTACACCTTC. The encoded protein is CASRGTSWGGYTF.